One and the same sample provided the 30 T cell receptor beta chains below, sequenced in a study of blood T cell repertoires in COVID-19. Some clones are missing from TCRdb's copy, which holds only in-frame ones; the method was immunoSEQ multiplex PCR. The sample has a few hundred thousand clones, approximately 80% seen once. Sequenced material: PBMCs or T cells enriched from blood (not recorded which). These receptors all come from a woman in her thirties or forties with acute COVID-19.

The genes are TRBV20-1 and TRBJ1-5; 9 bases match TRBD1. Per germline, CDR1 DFQATT and CDR2 SNEGSKA (reference sequence). This CDR3 comprises 15 residues. Germline trimming cut 3 bases from V and 4 bases from J; bases unmatched to any gene: 7. The CDR3: CSASYRGLRNQPQHF. CDR3 nucleotides: TGCAGTGCTAGTTACAGGGGGCTTAGAAATCAGCCCCAGCATTTT.

The rearrangement uses TRBV5-1 and TRBJ2-3, with 9 positions matching TRBD2. The V and J ends lost 0 bases and 5 bases, in that order; junction bases with no gene match: 13. Germline V CDR1 and CDR2: SGHRS, YFSETQ. This CDR3 has 18 residues. CDR3 DNA sequence: TGCGCCAGCAGCTTGGCTGGTATAGGACTAGCGAGTGAAGATACGCAGTATTTT. The encoded protein is CASSLAGIGLASEDTQYF. The whole variable domain, remainder taken from reference TRBV5-1 and TRBJ2-3, is KAGVTQTPRYLIKTRGQQVTLSCSPISGHRSVSWYQQTPGQGLQFLFEYFSETQRNKGNFPGRFSGRQFSNSRSEMNVSTLELGDSALYLCASSLAGIGLASEDTQYFGPGTRLTVL.

A single count supports this clone. In DNA, the CDR3 is TGCAGCGTTGAATTTTCCGCGGCTAATACGCAGTATTTT. This translates into CSVEFSAANTQYF. The chain has TRBV29-1 and TRBJ2-3; D is unclear. Germline loops: CDR1 SQVTM, CDR2 ANQGSEA. The CDR3 is made up of 13 amino acids. Trimming removed 2 bases from V and 7 bases from J, with 13 bases in between.

The rearrangement joins TRBV7-6 to TRBJ2-1, with TRBD2 matching 15 bases. The germline CDR1 and CDR2 sequences are SGHVS and FNYEAQ. J lost 5 bases, V lost 5 bases, and 4 bases had no gene match. This CDR3 is built from 16 residues. The DNA of the CDR3 is TGTGCCAGCAGCGGACTAGCGGGGGGGCGTCACAATGAGCAGTTCTTC. Translated: CASSGLAGGRHNEQFF.

This chain joins TRBV10-3 and TRBJ1-3; D gene unclear. Germline V CDR1 and CDR2: ENHRY, SYGVKD. The germline V and J ends were trimmed by 4 bases and 2 bases, with 21 bases remaining between them. The CDR3 runs to 18 residues. The CDR3 DNA is TGTGCCATCAGTGGCGTTTCTGAGTCTCAACTTGCTGGAAACACCATATATTTT. Protein sequence: CAISGVSESQLAGNTIYF.

The chain has TRBV14 and TRBJ1-2; perhaps TRBD1 as D (6 bases). Germline values: CDR1 SGHDN, CDR2 FVKESK. The CDR3 totals 13 residues. The V end lost 5 bases, the J end lost 6 bases, and 13 bases lay between the germline ends. The CDR3 nucleotides read TGTGCCAGCAGCTTGGCGGGGGCGGATGGCTACACCTTC. Its protein is CASSLAGADGYTF.

The chain combines TRBV7-2 with TRBJ1-1; TRBD1 is a possible D gene (5 bases). The CDR3 is made up of 15 amino acids. V lost 2 bases to trimming and J lost 8 bases, with 18 bases between them. The germline CDR1 and CDR2 sequences are SGHTA and FQGNSA. Here the CDR3 reads CASSLTMGGIAEAFF. CDR3 in DNA: TGTGCCAGCAGCTTAACTATGGGGGGAATCGCGGAAGCTTTCTTT.

V usage is TRBV19 and J usage is TRBJ2-3, with D possibly matching TRBD2 (5 bases). Trimming removed 4 bases at V and 1 base at J, with 9 bases between. The CDR3 is 14 residues long. Germline V gives CDR1 LNHDA, CDR2 SQIVND (reference sequence). The CDR3: CASSTTIRTDTQYF. CDR3 bases: TGTGCCAGTAGTACGACTATACGCACAGATACGCAGTATTTT.

The V call is TRBV10-3, the J call TRBJ1-1, with D perhaps TRBD1 (6 bases). CDR1 is ENHRY and CDR2 is SYGVKD in the germline V gene. This CDR3 region has 14 residues. V was trimmed by 5 bases and J by 1 base, leaving 11 bases between them. The CDR3 loop reads CAISRDTSNTEAFF. Here the CDR3 DNA reads TGTGCCATCAGTCGGGACACTTCGAACACTGAAGCTTTCTTT.

The chain uses TRBV28 and TRBJ1-4; D unresolved. With 5 bases removed from V and 7 bases from J, the gap between germline ends came to 14 bases. CDR1 is MDHEN, CDR2 SYDVKM, per germline. The CDR3 sequence is 14 residues long. The CDR3 nucleotides are TGTGCCAGCAGTCCCACGCGGGTTATTGAAAAACTGTTTTTT. Protein sequence: CASSPTRVIEKLFF. Together with reference TRBV28 and TRBJ1-4, the CDR3 gives the full variable domain: DVKVTQSSRYLVKRTGEKVFLECVQDMDHENMFWYRQDPGLGLRLIYFSYDVKMKEKGDIPEGYSVSREKKERFSLILESASTNQTSMYLCASSPTRVIEKLFFGSGTQLSVL.

V gene TRBV28 combines with J gene TRBJ1-2, with D possibly matching TRBD1 (6 bases). Germline V gives CDR1 MDHEN, CDR2 SYDVKM. The length of the CDR3 is 14 residues. V was trimmed by 2 bases and J by 3 bases, leaving 10 bases between them. The CDR3 DNA reads TGTGCCAGCAGTTTACAGGGGCTAGACTATGGCTACACCTTC. It encodes CASSLQGLDYGYTF.

This clone was detected once. This chain joins TRBV29-1 and TRBJ1-1, with 7 bases lining up with TRBD1. V lost 4 bases, J lost 4 bases, and 6 bases stayed unmatched. The CDR3 contains 13 residues. Germline V gene data show CDR1 as SQVTM and CDR2 as ANQGSEA. CDR3 region: CSVVVGTVTEAFF. The CDR3 coding sequence is TGCAGCGTTGTGGTGGGGACAGTCACTGAAGCTTTCTTT.

This clone was counted a few times. The chain recombines TRBV10-1 with TRBJ2-3; D perhaps matches TRBD2 (6 bases). The CDR3 consists of 14 residues. The germline V and J ends were trimmed by 2 bases and 4 bases, with 10 bases remaining between them. From germline, CDR1 is WNHNN and CDR2 SYGVQD (reference sequence). CDR3 protein: CASSEGGIPDTQYF. CDR3 coding DNA: TGCGCCAGCAGTGAGGGGGGGATACCAGATACGCAGTATTTT.

This rearrangement joins TRBV7-3 to TRBJ2-7; 8 nucleotides agree with TRBD2. The length of the CDR3 is 14 residues. Germline V CDR1 and CDR2: SGHTA, FQGTGA. Trimming removed 5 bases from V and 0 bases from J; junction bases left unmatched: 3. Here the CDR3 DNA reads TGTGCCAGCAGCCTGACTAGCGCCTCCTACGAGCAGTACTTC. This codes for CASSLTSASYEQYF.

The gene calls are TRBV5-4 and TRBJ2-4, with D maybe TRBD2 (7 bases). Trimming pared 4 bases from V and 0 bases from J, leaving 17 bases between. This CDR3 has 17 residues. The V gene's germline CDR1 is SGHNT and CDR2 YYREEE (reference sequence). CDR3 sequence: CASSERGGLLAKNIQYF. For the CDR3, the DNA is TGTGCCAGCAGCGAGAGGGGGGGACTACTAGCCAAAAACATTCAGTACTTC.

The chain couples TRBV5-4 to TRBJ1-2; D may be TRBD1 (6 bases). The ends were cut back, 5 bases at V and 1 base at J, with 9 bases in the middle. The germline V gene encodes CDR1 SGHNT and CDR2 YYREEE (reference sequence). The CDR3 is 13 residues long. CDR3 nucleotide sequence: TGTGCCAGCAGTAGGGGGGGTAACTATGGCTACACCTTC. It encodes CASSRGGNYGYTF.

The chain combines TRBV5-5 with TRBJ2-5, with 10 bases matching TRBD2. Looked up from germline, CDR1 is SGHKS and CDR2 is YYEKEE (reference sequence). The trim removed 0 bases at V and 11 bases at J, leaving 7 bases unmatched. The CDR3 has 14 amino acids. In DNA form, the CDR3 reads TGTGCCAGCAGCTTGGGACTAGCGGGCTCAGATCAGTACTTC. As protein: CASSLGLAGSDQYF.

This clone has only a few counts. This sequence joins TRBV3-1 (or the pseudogene TRBV3-2) and TRBJ2-3, with D possibly matching TRBD2 (6 bases). The CDR3 length is 12 residues. V lost 8 bases, J lost 5 bases, and 11 bases lay in between. The germline gives CDR1 LGHDT, CDR2 YNNKEL (reference sequence). The CDR3 DNA reads TGTGCCAGCCGGAGGGCCGGAGATACGCAGTATTTT. Its protein product is CASRRAGDTQYF.

The chain uses TRBV2 and TRBJ2-5, with D unresolved. Germline values: CDR1 SNHLY, CDR2 FYNNEI. The germline V and J ends were trimmed by 5 bases and 5 bases, with 6 bases remaining between them. This CDR3 has 11 amino acids. CDR3 sequence (DNA): TGTGCCAGCAGTCAGAGGGAGACCCAGTACTTC. This encodes CASSQRETQYF.

This chain uses TRBV27 with TRBJ1-5; TRBD1 matches at 11 bases. V gave up 4 bases and J gave up 5 bases; unmatched junction bases: 7. Germline V gene data show CDR1 as MNHEY and CDR2 as SMNVEV (reference sequence). The CDR3 is made up of 16 amino acids. The CDR3 protein is CASSSRTGGFHQPQHF. The CDR3 DNA reads as TGTGCCAGCAGTTCGCGGACAGGGGGCTTCCATCAGCCCCAGCATTTT.

The chain carries TRBV7-2 and TRBJ1-5, with unresolved D. This CDR3 has 16 residues. V lost 2 bases, J lost 3 bases, and 14 bases lay in between. Looked up from germline, CDR1 is SGHTA and CDR2 is FQGNSA. CDR3 coding DNA: TGTGCCAGCAGCTTATCCGCGGGGTTTAACAATCAGCCCCAGCATTTT. The encoded protein is CASSLSAGFNNQPQHF. The full variable domain, in which reference TRBV7-2 and TRBJ1-5 provide the parts outside the CDR3, is GAGVSQSPSNKVTEKGKDVELRCDPISGHTALYWYRQSLGQGLEFLIYFQGNSAPDKSGLPSDRFSAERTGGSVSTLTIQRTQQEDSAVYLCASSLSAGFNNQPQHFGDGTRLSIL.

This clone was seen just once. The chain links TRBV2 to TRBJ2-1, with 11 bases lining up with TRBD2. The CDR3 covers 14 residues. The V gene's germline CDR1 is SNHLY and CDR2 FYNNEI. Trimming took 4 bases from V and 7 from J; bases not matched to a gene: 3. The CDR3, as DNA: TGTGCCAGCAGTGTTAGCGGGGGGGGAAATGAGCAGTTCTTC. Amino acids: CASSVSGGGNEQFF.

V and J are TRBV28 and TRBJ1-1; 8 bases agree with TRBD1. V was clipped by 2 bases and J by 2 bases; unmatched bases: 4. The CDR3 runs 15 residues. Looked up from germline, CDR1 is MDHEN and CDR2 is SYDVKM. Here the CDR3 DNA reads TGTGCCAGCAGTTTACCTGGACAGGGTAACACTGAAGCTTTCTTT. This codes for CASSLPGQGNTEAFF.

CDR3: CASSPGTSDEQFF. DNA for the CDR3: TGTGCCAGCAGCCCCGGGACTAGCGATGAGCAGTTCTTC. This sequence joins TRBV7-9 and TRBJ2-1; 10 bases are a match to TRBD2. Germline CDR1 reads SEHNR; CDR2 reads FQNEAQ (reference sequence). CDR3 length: 13 amino acids. The junction had 3 bases not matched to a gene; V was cut back by 5 bases and J by 8 bases.

The V call is TRBV7-3, the J call TRBJ2-3; D remains ambiguous. V lost 1 base, J lost 5 bases, and 4 bases lay in between. Germline loops: CDR1 SGHTA, CDR2 FQGTGA. The CDR3 is made up of 12 amino acids. CDR3 amino acids: CASSLNRDTQYF. The DNA of the CDR3 is TGTGCCAGCAGCTTAAATCGAGATACGCAGTATTTT.

The V gene is TRBV5-4, the J gene TRBJ2-2; a possible D gene is TRBD1 (7 bases). The CDR3 consists of 15 residues. The V and J ends lost 4 bases and 3 bases respectively, with 13 bases between them. Germline V gene lookup returns CDR1 SGHNT and CDR2 YYREEE (reference sequence). In DNA form, the CDR3 reads TGTGCCAGCAGCCCAGGGGGGCGCGACACCGGGGAGCTGTTTTTT. Translation gives CASSPGGRDTGELFF.

A word on this clone: One end of the junction does not line up with germline, which may come from a read error. This chain links TRBV7-7 with TRBJ2-7; 8 positions agree with TRBD2. The CDR3 length is 15 residues. Germline values: CDR1 SSHAT, CDR2 FNYEAQ (reference sequence). CDR3 nucleotides: TGTGCTAGCAGCTTAGGAAGCGGGAGCTCCTACGAGCAGTACTTC. This gives the protein CASSLGSGSSYEQYF.

The gene calls are TRBV10-3 and TRBJ2-7, with 8 bases aligning to TRBD1. V shed 5 bases and J 3 bases; nucleotides not matched to a gene: 9. Per the germline V gene, CDR1 is ENHRY and CDR2 is SYGVKD. The CDR3 contains 15 residues. The CDR3 is CAISSDRGLIYEQYF. As DNA, the CDR3 is TGTGCCATCAGTTCCGACAGGGGATTAATCTACGAGCAGTACTTC.

J is TRBJ2-5 and V is TRBV5-4; 7 bases line up with TRBD1. This CDR3 has 14 amino acids. The trim removed 3 bases at V and 1 base at J, leaving 3 bases unmatched. The germline CDR1 and CDR2 sequences are SGHNT and YYREEE (reference sequence). The CDR3 loop is CASSWGTAQETQYF. As DNA, the CDR3 is TGTGCCAGCAGCTGGGGGACAGCCCAAGAGACCCAGTACTTC. The whole variable domain, remainder taken from reference TRBV5-4 and TRBJ2-5, is ETGVTQSPTHLIKTRGQQVTLRCSSQSGHNTVSWYQQALGQGPQFIFQYYREEENGRGNFPPRFSGLQFPNYSSELNVNALELDDSALYLCASSWGTAQETQYFGPGTRLLVL.

The V gene is TRBV2, the J gene TRBJ2-7; 10 nucleotides align to TRBD1. V lost 6 bases, J lost 9 bases, and 11 bases stayed unmatched. The CDR3 totals 14 residues. Germline lookup yields CDR1 SNHLY and CDR2 FYNNEI. The CDR3, as DNA: TGTGCCAGCAGCGGGACAGGGGAAAAGACGGGGCAGTACTTC. It codes for CASSGTGEKTGQYF.